This TCR beta chain is drawn from a study of blood T cell repertoires in COVID-19. This clone was seen more than once but under ten times. As processed by the authors: For nucleated cells, counts were estimated from reference gene primer amplification. The repertoire was sequenced with immunoSEQ multiplex PCR; TCRdb's copy has only in-frame clones and lacks some. That table supplies the V and J calls and clone size; D and trimming were determined from the DNA. The data hold 240,000 or so clones, with approximately 83% observed a single time. Germline CDR1 reads KGHSH; CDR2 reads LQKENI. The CDR3 spans 15 residues. Unmatched junction bases numbered 1, after V lost 1 base and J lost 2 bases.

What was sequenced was peripheral blood. This receptor was obtained from a woman of 80 years or more with acute or convalescent COVID-19. The chain joins TRBV18 to TRBJ2-2; 7 bases agree with TRBD1. CDR3 amino acids: CASSPRQGNTGELFF. The CDR3 DNA reads as TGTGCCAGCTCACCACGACAGGGAAACACCGGGGAGCTGTTTTTT.